This TCR beta chain was sequenced in a study of T cell responses to AZD1222 COVID-19 vaccine. As for this clone: The antigen remains unidentified.

General study findings and limits: Clonal diversity was possibly underestimated; the donors were predominantly white British and more often female. No day 14 peak samples; only post-peak repertoires were characterized.

The CDR3 length is 15 residues. Germline V gives CDR1 MNHEY, CDR2 SVGEGT. V gave up 6 bases and J gave up 9 bases, with 21 bases separating them. Some clones are missing from TCRdb's copy, which holds only in-frame ones; the method was immunoSEQ multiplex PCR. The sample contains around 99,000 clones, approximately 89% of which appear only once. This TCR was sampled from an adult in good health. The material was peripheral blood, obtained on day 0 of AZD1222 vaccination. This chain connects TRBV6-2 or TRBV6-3 to TRBJ2-1; D may be TRBD2 (6 bases). This CDR3 reads CASSTSPDLAVEQFF. The CDR3 bases are TGTGCCAGCAGCACTAGCCCTGACTTAGCAGTTGAGCAGTTCTTC.